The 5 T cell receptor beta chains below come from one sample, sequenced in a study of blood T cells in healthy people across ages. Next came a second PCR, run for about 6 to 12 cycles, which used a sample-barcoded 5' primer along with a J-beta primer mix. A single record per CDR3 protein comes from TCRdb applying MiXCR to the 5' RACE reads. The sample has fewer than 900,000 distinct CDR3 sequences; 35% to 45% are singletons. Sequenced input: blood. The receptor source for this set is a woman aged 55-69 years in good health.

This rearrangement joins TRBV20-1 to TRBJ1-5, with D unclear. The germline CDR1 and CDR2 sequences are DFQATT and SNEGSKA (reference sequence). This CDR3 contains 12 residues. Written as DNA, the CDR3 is TGCGGAGGCTTGGCAGGCAATCAGCCCCAGCATTTT. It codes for CGGLAGNQPQHF.

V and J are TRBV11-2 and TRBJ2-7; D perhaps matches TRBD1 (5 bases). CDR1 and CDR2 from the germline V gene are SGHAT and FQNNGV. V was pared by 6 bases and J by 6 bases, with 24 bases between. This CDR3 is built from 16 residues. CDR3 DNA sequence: TGTGCCAGCAGATCACCGCGTAAGGGGAAGTGGTCCGAGCAGTACTTC. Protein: CASRSPRKGKWSEQYF. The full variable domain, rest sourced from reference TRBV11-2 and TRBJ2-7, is EAGVAQSPRYKIIEKRQSVAFWCNPISGHATLYWYQQILGQGPKLLIQFQNNGVVDDSQLPKDRFSAERLKGVDSTLKIQPAKLEDSAVYLCASRSPRKGKWSEQYFGPGTRLTVT.

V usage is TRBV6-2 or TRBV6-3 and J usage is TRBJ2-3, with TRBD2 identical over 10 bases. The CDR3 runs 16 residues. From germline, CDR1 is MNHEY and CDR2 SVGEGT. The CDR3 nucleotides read TGTGCAACTCCAGCGGGAGGGCCGGGAGTCCCAGATACGCAGTATTTT. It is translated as CATPAGGPGVPDTQYF.

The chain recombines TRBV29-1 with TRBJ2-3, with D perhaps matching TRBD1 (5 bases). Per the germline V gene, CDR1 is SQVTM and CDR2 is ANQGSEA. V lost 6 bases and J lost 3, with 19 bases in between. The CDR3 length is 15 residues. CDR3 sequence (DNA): TGCAGCGTGGACGCCCAGGGCGAGCTGACAGATACGCAGTATTTT. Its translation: CSVDAQGELTDTQYF.

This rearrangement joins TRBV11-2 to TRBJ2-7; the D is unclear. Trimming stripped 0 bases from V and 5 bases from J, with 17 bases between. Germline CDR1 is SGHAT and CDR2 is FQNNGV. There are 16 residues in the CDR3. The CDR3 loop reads CASSLERSDFFHEQYF. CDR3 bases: TGTGCCAGCAGCTTAGAAAGAAGTGACTTTTTCCACGAGCAGTACTTC.